A selection of T cell receptor beta chains follows, all from one sample in a study of cytomegalovirus exposure and HLA in healthy donors. Profiled with immunoSEQ multiplex PCR; TCRdb holds only in-frame clones, not every one. This sample has around 210,000 clones, with about three quarters found just once. Sequenced material: PBMCs. The receptors come from a boy under 18 in good health and CMV-seronegative. Each CDR3 is given with its conserved first and last residue. D genes are given only for firm matches. Rows may omit the clone size; those that give it use once, few, many or a size class.

J | size | V | D | CDR3 | DNA
TRBJ2-5 | . | TRBV30 | . | CAWTTGLQETQYF | TGTGCCTGGACGACGGGACTGCAAGAGACCCAGTACTTC
TRBJ1-2 | once | TRBV5-1 | . | CASSLWGDYGYTF | TGCGCCAGCAGCTTGTGGGGAGACTATGGCTACACCTTC
TRBJ1-2 | . | TRBV7-9 | . | CASSLKSQGEVGYPF | TGTGCCAGCAGCTTAAAGTCCCAGGGTGAAGTAGGCTACCCCTTC
TRBJ2-3 | . | TRBV5-4 | . | CASSLAGGADTQYF | TGTGCCAGCAGCTTGGCCGGGGGTGCAGATACGCAGTATTTT
TRBJ2-6 | . | TRBV6-5 | . | CASSYSTGGANVLTF | TGTGCCAGCAGTTACTCGACAGGTGGGGCCAACGTCCTGACTTTC
TRBJ2-6 | . | TRBV7-9 | . | CASSVIRAGSSSGANVLTF | TGTGCCAGCAGCGTAATTCGGGCAGGGTCAAGCTCTGGGGCCAACGTCCTGACTTTC
TRBJ2-7 | . | TRBV29-1 | . | CSVKTRTDYEQYF | TGCAGCGTTAAGACCCGGACAGACTACGAGCAGTACTTC
TRBJ2-7 | . | TRBV29-1 | TRBD1 | CSVRDRDYEQYF | TGCAGCGTCCGGGACAGGGACTACGAGCAGTACTTC
TRBJ1-1 | few | TRBV11-3 | . | CASSPQGFQTQNTEAFF | TGTGCCAGCAGCCCACAGGGATTTCAAACCCAGAACACTGAAGCTTTCTTT
TRBJ1-2 | few | TRBV27 | TRBD1 | CASSPETGVYGYTF | TGTGCCAGCAGTCCGGAGACAGGGGTCTATGGCTACACCTTC
TRBJ2-1 | . | TRBV4-1 | TRBD2 | CASSQLAGTYNEQFF | TGCGCCAGCAGCCAACTAGCGGGTACCTACAATGAGCAGTTCTTC
TRBJ1-1 | . | TRBV29-1 | . | CSGRAGRSTEAFF | TGCAGCGGGAGAGCCGGGAGAAGCACTGAAGCTTTCTTT
TRBJ1-1 | . | TRBV11-3 | TRBD1 | CASSPRQGVEVMNTEAFF | TGTGCCAGCAGCCCAAGACAGGGGGTTGAGGTAATGAACACTGAAGCTTTCTTT
TRBJ1-1 | . | TRBV4-1 | . | CASRAIGRGVKSGEAFF | TGCGCCAGCAGGGCGATCGGGCGGGGCGTCAAATCAGGGGAAGCTTTCTTT
TRBJ2-1 | . | TRBV7-7 | . | CASSLGGRRAGAEGNEQFF | TGTGCTAGCAGCTTAGGGGGCCGTAGGGCGGGGGCCGAAGGCAATGAGCAGTTCTTC
TRBJ1-1 | . | TRBV14 | . | CASSQERTTTEAFF | TGTGCCAGCAGCCAAGAGCGGACAACCACTGAAGCTTTCTTT
TRBJ1-2 | . | TRBV5-4 | TRBD1 | CASRRQGLDGYTF | TGTGCCAGCAGAAGACAGGGATTAGACGGCTACACCTTC
TRBJ2-2 | . | TRBV10-1 | TRBD2 | CASSTGTSGTPNTGELFF | TGCGCCAGCAGTACCGGGACTAGCGGGACTCCGAACACCGGGGAGCTGTTTTTT
TRBJ2-7 | . | TRBV27 | . | CASSLQGHNVFYEQYF | TGTGCCAGCAGTTTGCAGGGACACAACGTCTTCTACGAGCAGTACTTC
TRBJ1-4 | . | TRBV5-6 | . | CASSPWTQANEKLFF | TGTGCCAGCAGCCCCTGGACACAGGCTAATGAAAAACTGTTTTTT
TRBJ1-2 | . | TRBV11-2 | TRBD1 | CASSLDLLGQGAGYTF | TGTGCCAGCAGCTTAGATCTCTTAGGACAGGGAGCCGGCTACACCTTC
TRBJ2-5 | . | TRBV19 | TRBD2 | CASSIDGRGVQETQYF | TGTGCCAGTAGTATAGATGGGCGGGGGGTCCAAGAGACCCAGTACTTC
TRBJ2-1 | . | TRBV27 | TRBD2 | CASSLWSSGVSYNEQFF | TGTGCCAGCAGTTTATGGTCTAGCGGGGTGAGCTACAATGAGCAGTTCTTC
TRBJ2-7 | . | TRBV25-1 | TRBD1 | CASSEPDRGPPYEQYF | TGTGCCAGCAGTGAACCCGACAGGGGGCCCCCCTACGAGCAGTACTTC
TRBJ1-4 | . | TRBV7-6 | TRBD1 | CASSLEIQGADEKLFF | TGTGCCAGCAGCTTAGAAATTCAGGGGGCGGATGAAAAACTGTTTTTT
TRBJ1-1 | . | TRBV7-2 | . | CASSPGVHTEAFF | TGTGCCAGCAGCCCAGGGGTTCACACTGAAGCTTTCTTT
TRBJ2-7 | . | TRBV19 | . | CASQRGSGPNTYEQYF | TGTGCCAGCCAAAGGGGAAGCGGGCCAAACACCTACGAGCAGTACTTC
TRBJ1-5 | . | TRBV30 | TRBD1 | CAWGGQDQPQHF | TGTGCCTGGGGAGGACAGGACCAGCCCCAGCATTTT
TRBJ1-3 | . | TRBV5-4 | TRBD1 | CASSSAGGWGNTIYF | TGTGCCAGCAGCTCCGCAGGGGGCTGGGGAAACACCATATATTTT
TRBJ2-5 | . | TRBV12-5 | TRBD1 | CASGQTGSEETQYF | TGTGCTAGTGGTCAGACAGGGTCAGAGGAGACCCAGTACTTC
TRBJ1-5 | . | TRBV2 | . | CASSLEGQPQHF | TGTGCCAGCAGCCTCGAGGGTCAGCCCCAGCATTTT
TRBJ1-1 | . | TRBV27 | . | CASSYAGVDTEAFF | TGTGCCAGCAGTTATGCAGGGGTGGACACTGAAGCTTTCTTT
TRBJ2-5 | . | TRBV5-1 | . | CASRGGAQETQYF | TGCGCCAGCAGAGGGGGGGCTCAAGAGACCCAGTACTTC
TRBJ1-2 | . | TRBV2 | . | CASSDSPWARDYGYTF | TGTGCCAGCAGTGACTCTCCATGGGCCAGGGATTATGGCTACACCTTC
TRBJ1-2 | . | TRBV7-9 | . | CASSSTEGYTF | TGTGCCAGCAGCTCGACAGAAGGCTACACCTTC
TRBJ1-3 | . | TRBV4-2 | . | CASSQGGPAGNTIYF | TGTGCCAGCAGCCAAGGGGGGCCTGCTGGAAACACCATATATTTT
TRBJ2-7 | . | TRBV27 | TRBD1 | CASSWSGTGFDEQYF | TGTGCCAGCAGTTGGTCCGGGACAGGGTTCGACGAGCAGTACTTC
TRBJ1-2 | . | TRBV7-9 | . | CASSLAQVTEGGYTF | TGTGCCAGCAGCTTAGCGCAGGTGACAGAAGGCGGCTACACCTTC
TRBJ2-5 | . | TRBV5-1 | . | CASSFPTQETQYF | TGCGCCAGCAGCTTCCCTACGCAAGAGACCCAGTACTTC
TRBJ1-6 | . | TRBV6-1 | . | CASSEAPQDHSPLHF | TGTGCCAGCAGTGAAGCGCCACAGGATCATTCACCCCTCCACTTT
TRBJ2-7 | few | TRBV7-6 | . | CASALGDSSYEQYF | TGTGCCAGCGCCCTGGGGGACTCCTCGTACGAGCAGTACTTC
TRBJ2-5 | . | TRBV6-1 | TRBD1 | CASSHRGETQYF | TGTGCCAGCAGCCACAGGGGAGAGACCCAGTACTTC
TRBJ1-1 | few | TRBV19 | . | CASSLGGSDFEAFF | TGTGCCAGTAGTTTGGGGGGATCTGACTTTGAAGCTTTCTTT
TRBJ2-7 | . | TRBV5-4 | TRBD2 | CASSYSGRDSYEQYF | TGTGCCAGCAGCTATAGCGGGAGAGACTCCTACGAGCAGTACTTC
TRBJ2-7 | . | TRBV11-2 | . | CASSLGPGIYEQYF | TGTGCCAGCAGCTTAGGTCCTGGCATCTACGAGCAGTACTTC
TRBJ1-5 | . | TRBV6-1 | . | CASSEASNQPQHF | TGTGCCAGCAGTGAAGCCTCGAATCAGCCCCAGCATTTT
TRBJ2-7 | . | TRBV4-2 | TRBD2 | CAGSQDPVLAGNEQYF | TGTGCCGGCAGCCAAGATCCGGTCCTAGCGGGTAACGAGCAGTACTTC
TRBJ2-7 | . | TRBV2 | TRBD2 | CAGGQPRLAGSYEQYF | TGTGCCGGGGGACAACCACGACTAGCGGGTTCCTACGAGCAGTACTTC
TRBJ2-5 | . | TRBV4-1 | . | CASSQQEEGPETQYF | TGCGCCAGCAGCCAACAAGAGGAGGGGCCAGAGACCCAGTACTTC
TRBJ2-5 | . | TRBV7-2 | . | CASSIQGYTQYF | TGTGCCAGCAGCATTCAGGGTTACACCCAGTACTTC
TRBJ2-1 | . | TRBV7-6 | TRBD2 | CASSLVAGVVDEQFF | TGTGCCAGCAGCTTAGTAGCGGGTGTGGTGGATGAGCAGTTCTTC
TRBJ2-2 | . | TRBV19 | . | CASSTRHGVTGELFF | TGTGCCAGTAGTACAAGACACGGTGTCACCGGGGAGCTGTTTTTT
TRBJ1-5 | few | TRBV15 | TRBD1 | CATKDRGQPQHF | TGTGCCACCAAGGACAGGGGTCAGCCCCAGCATTTT
TRBJ1-1 | . | TRBV5-1 | . | CASSLVQKTDELNTEAFF | TGCGCCAGCAGCTTGGTTCAGAAGACAGACGAGTTGAACACTGAAGCTTTCTTT
TRBJ2-2 | . | TRBV5-1 | TRBD2 | CASSSSGTPNTGELFF | TGCGCCAGCAGCTCTAGCGGGACGCCGAACACCGGGGAGCTGTTTTTT
TRBJ1-2 | . | TRBV5-4 | TRBD1 | CASSAFTGGEYGYTF | TGTGCCAGCAGCGCTTTTACAGGGGGCGAATATGGCTACACCTTC
TRBJ2-1 | once | TRBV30 | TRBD2 | CAWSVGFRLAGESEQFF | TGTGCCTGGAGTGTAGGTTTCCGACTAGCGGGAGAAAGTGAGCAGTTCTTC
TRBJ1-2 | . | TRBV6-1 | . | CASSEVEVRGYTF | TGTGCCAGCAGTGAAGTTGAAGTCAGAGGCTACACCTTC